The rows below give T cell receptor beta chains drawn from one sample of a study of T cells expressing NK-cell markers. For each CDR3 protein, TCRdb gives one entry from its re-call of the 5' RACE reads, without DNA. The listing contains over 100,000 distinct CDR3 sequences. The sequenced sample was blood T cells: a sorted CD56 or NKG2C T cell subset, CD4+ or CD8+ T cells, or bulk PBMC T cells (not recorded which). The origin of the receptors is a woman between 18 and 70 years old in good health. Both conserved end residues are part of each CDR3. Clone size, where shown, is once, few, many, or a class for clones that have expanded.

J: TRBJ2-1
size: NA
V: TRBV12-3/TRBV12-4
CDR3: CASSLAHGLHEQFF

J: TRBJ1-1
size: NA
V: TRBV30
CDR3: CAWDRELGNTEAFF

J: TRBJ2-5
size: NA
V: TRBV7-8
CDR3: CASSFWGSLGVEETQYF

J: TRBJ2-1
size: NA
V: TRBV4-1
CDR3: CASSLGTRSYNEQFF

J: TRBJ2-1
size: NA
V: TRBV20-1
CDR3: CSATLSGRALNEQFF

J: TRBJ1-1
size: NA
V: TRBV19
CDR3: CASSIGRVGEAFF

J: TRBJ2-3
size: NA
V: TRBV7-2
CDR3: CASSFILGETDTQYF

J: TRBJ1-4
size: NA
V: TRBV12-3/TRBV12-4
CDR3: CASGLQGASTNEKLFF

J: TRBJ1-1
size: NA
V: TRBV7-3
CDR3: CASTLLVKGNTEAFF

J: TRBJ2-3
size: NA
V: TRBV29-1
CDR3: CSAEDRDGLTDTQYF

J: TRBJ2-2
size: NA
V: TRBV7-9
CDR3: CASSSIPGQGTGELFF

J: TRBJ2-1
size: NA
V: TRBV19
CDR3: CASSISGGGDEQFF

J: TRBJ2-5
size: NA
V: TRBV9
CDR3: CASSVVGLVGGPETQYF

J: TRBJ2-1
size: medium-sized
V: TRBV24-1
CDR3: CATSDNGRGGSYNEQFF

J: TRBJ2-1
size: NA
V: TRBV5-6
CDR3: CASSGPSGGRDNEQFF

J: TRBJ2-7
size: NA
V: TRBV20-1
CDR3: CSATPGGGEQYF

J: TRBJ1-5
size: NA
V: TRBV30
CDR3: CAWSGQGSNQPQHF

J: TRBJ1-1
size: NA
V: TRBV6-5
CDR3: CASSYGTGNTEAFF

J: TRBJ2-5
size: NA
V: TRBV12-3/TRBV12-4
CDR3: CASSMTPGTSVTGTQYF

J: TRBJ2-2
size: NA
V: TRBV5-1
CDR3: CASSLDPLGPSAGELFF

J: TRBJ2-1
size: NA
V: TRBV5-5
CDR3: CASIGTSGSSSYNEQFF

J: TRBJ2-7
size: NA
V: TRBV28
CDR3: CASEAGPEQYF

J: TRBJ2-1
size: NA
V: TRBV12-3/TRBV12-4
CDR3: CASKTGLNEQFF

J: TRBJ1-2
size: NA
V: TRBV6-2/TRBV6-3
CDR3: CASSQGTDYGYTF

J: TRBJ2-7
size: NA
V: TRBV9
CDR3: CASSPPGTGIEQYF

J: TRBJ1-1
size: NA
V: TRBV19
CDR3: CATREFGNTEAFF

J: TRBJ2-3
size: NA
V: TRBV27
CDR3: CASRQDRDGRRDTQYF

J: TRBJ2-3
size: NA
V: TRBV14
CDR3: CASSQDIGTGITDTQYF

J: TRBJ2-1
size: NA
V: TRBV5-1
CDR3: CASSTLAGGPGNEQFF

J: TRBJ2-3
size: NA
V: TRBV9
CDR3: CASSVGGSDTQYF

J: TRBJ2-7
size: NA
V: TRBV28
CDR3: CASSFGGPEQYF

J: TRBJ2-3
size: NA
V: TRBV24-1
CDR3: CATSVGMGTDTQYF

J: TRBJ2-1
size: NA
V: TRBV11-2
CDR3: CASSPPLRGSRDEQFF

J: TRBJ2-3
size: NA
V: TRBV7-8
CDR3: CASSTPGGDTQYF

J: TRBJ2-5
size: NA
V: TRBV19
CDR3: CASSTWDREETQYF

J: TRBJ2-1
size: NA
V: TRBV5-1
CDR3: CASSAAGNEQFF

J: TRBJ2-3
size: NA
V: TRBV28
CDR3: CASSSPIAGAPDTQYF

J: TRBJ1-1
size: NA
V: TRBV12-3/TRBV12-4
CDR3: CASSFPLQGNTEAFF

J: TRBJ1-3
size: NA
V: TRBV11-2
CDR3: CASSSPPGTPFGNTIYF

J: TRBJ2-3
size: NA
V: TRBV10-2
CDR3: CASSEMLIDTQYF

J: TRBJ2-1
size: NA
V: TRBV4-3
CDR3: CASSQDDGGYNEQFF

J: TRBJ2-7
size: NA
V: TRBV27
CDR3: CASSLWQDTYEQYF

J: TRBJ1-4
size: NA
V: TRBV6-2/TRBV6-3
CDR3: CASSYRRTDPYGEKLFF

J: TRBJ2-3
size: NA
V: TRBV9
CDR3: CASSVGGLTDTQYF

J: TRBJ1-1
size: NA
V: TRBV7-6
CDR3: CASSLADGGGTEAFF

J: TRBJ1-1
size: NA
V: TRBV12-3/TRBV12-4
CDR3: CASSWTGQDEAFF

J: TRBJ2-1
size: NA
V: TRBV25-1
CDR3: CASSEYMADRLTYNEQFF

J: TRBJ2-7
size: NA
V: TRBV9
CDR3: CASSVDVNSYEQYF

J: TRBJ2-3
size: NA
V: TRBV27
CDR3: CASSSLQGPDTQYF

J: TRBJ1-1
size: NA
V: TRBV13
CDR3: CASSLVAVTEAFF

J: TRBJ2-1
size: NA
V: TRBV10-1
CDR3: CASSRDESGSYNEQFF

J: TRBJ2-1
size: NA
V: TRBV27
CDR3: CASSLWDRENNEQFF

J: TRBJ2-1
size: NA
V: TRBV9
CDR3: CASSVAGTGYNEQFF

J: TRBJ2-7
size: NA
V: TRBV7-8
CDR3: CASSLAYDYEQYF

J: TRBJ2-3
size: NA
V: TRBV29-1
CDR3: CSVEPGHTTDTQYF

J: TRBJ2-5
size: NA
V: TRBV15
CDR3: CATSRGGQETQYF

J: TRBJ2-5
size: NA
V: TRBV4-3
CDR3: CASTQDGAAGAASQYF

J: TRBJ2-2
size: NA
V: TRBV9
CDR3: CASSESGGPFTGELFF

J: TRBJ2-7
size: NA
V: TRBV27
CDR3: CASISSAYEQYF

J: TRBJ2-1
size: NA
V: TRBV6-2/TRBV6-3
CDR3: CASRRAYNEQFF